The next 14 T cell receptor beta chains were all read from a single sample in a study of early T cells in non-severe SARS-CoV-2 infection. TCRdb re-called the 5' RACE reads through MiXCR, storing one row per CDR3 protein. The table has roughly 55,000 distinct CDR3 sequences, under 14% seen once; the top ten hold roughly a tenth. The sample comprised whole blood. These receptors all stem from an adult who was a healthcare worker with PCR-confirmed SARS-CoV-2 infection or an uninfected control (not recorded which).

In its sample, this clonotype was seen many times. In nucleotides, the CDR3 is TGTGCCAGCAGCCCCGGACAGAGACAAGAGACCCAGTACTTC. Amino acids: CASSPGQRQETQYF. The genes are TRBV7-3 and TRBJ2-5, with D tentatively TRBD1 (6 bases). V lost 5 bases and J 2 bases, leaving 12 bases between the germline ends. CDR3 length: 14 amino acids. CDR1 SGHTA and CDR2 FQGTGA come from the germline V gene.

This clonotype appeared a few times. V gene TRBV20-1 combines with J gene TRBJ1-5; no reliable D call. V lost 3 bases, J lost 7 bases, and 13 bases lay in between. The CDR3 extends over 13 amino acids. Germline V gene lookup returns CDR1 DFQATT and CDR2 SNEGSKA (reference sequence). Here the CDR3 reads CSARVGSGQPQHF. The CDR3 nucleotides are TGCAGTGCTAGGGTGGGTTCTGGGCAGCCCCAGCATTTT.

The rearrangement links TRBV6-5 to TRBJ2-7, with TRBD2 identical over 7 bases. The CDR3 consists of 14 residues. CDR1 MNHEY and CDR2 SVGAGI come from the germline V gene. Trimming at V came to 10 bases and at J to 6 bases, leaving 15 bases not matched to a gene. CDR3 residues: CATSPHQGEGEQYF. The CDR3 coding sequence is TGTGCCACCTCCCCTCACCAAGGGGAGGGCGAGCAGTACTTC.

In its sample, this clonotype was seen many times. The V and J genes are TRBV6-6 and TRBJ2-5; 8 bases are a match to TRBD2. Germline V gene sequence: CDR1 MNHNY, CDR2 SVGAGI (reference sequence). The CDR3 is made up of 15 amino acids. Unmatched junction bases numbered 4, after V lost 2 bases and J lost 2 bases. CDR3 in DNA: TGTGCCAGCAGTTACAAGAGCGGGGGACAAGAGACCCAGTACTTC. It specifies CASSYKSGGQETQYF.

This sequence joins TRBV2 and TRBJ2-7; D is ambiguous. Trimming removed 7 bases from V and 7 bases from J, with 17 bases in between. The CDR3 loop spans 13 amino acids. Germline CDR1 and CDR2: SNHLY and FYNNEI. The CDR3 DNA reads as TGTGCCAGCACTGGTATGCAGGCCCTGGAGCAGTACTTC. Its translation: CASTGMQALEQYF.

The rearrangement links TRBV20-1 to TRBJ2-5, with unresolved D. The CDR3 length is 12 residues. Germline V gene lookup returns CDR1 DFQATT and CDR2 SNEGSKA (reference sequence). V was cut by 0 bases and J by 5 bases, with 7 bases left in between. CDR3 DNA sequence: TGCAGTGCTAGAGATTCTCGGGAGACCCAGTACTTC. Translating it yields CSARDSRETQYF.

This clonotype was seen ten or more times. The V gene is TRBV10-3, the J gene TRBJ1-2, with no clear D. The CDR3 runs 13 residues. Trimming cost V 7 bases and J 0 bases, with 9 bases left between them. Germline V gene lookup returns CDR1 ENHRY and CDR2 SYGVKD. The CDR3 sequence is CAIKGSSNYGYTF. The CDR3 DNA reads as TGTGCCATCAAGGGAAGTTCTAACTATGGCTACACCTTC.

The V call is TRBV11-2, the J call TRBJ2-7; no clear D. From germline, CDR1 is SGHAT and CDR2 FQNNGV. CDR3 length: 10 amino acids. V lost 5 bases and J lost 9, with 8 bases in between. For the CDR3, the DNA is TGTGCCAGCAGCCTTGTGACGCAGTACTTC. Protein product: CASSLVTQYF.

For this clonotype: Being one base from a much bigger clone, this may be a read error. This chain links TRBV7-3 with TRBJ1-6; possible D gene TRBD1, 6 bases. Trimming cost V 4 bases and J 12 bases, with 10 bases left between them. The germline gives CDR1 SGHTA, CDR2 FQGTGA. This CDR3 region has 12 residues. CDR3 in amino acids: CASSSTGLPLHF. DNA of the CDR3: TGTGCCAGCAGCTCGACAGGATTACCCCTCCACTTT.

This clonotype was observed a few times. The gene calls are TRBV2 and TRBJ1-2; D is possibly TRBD1 (5 bases). Germline CDR1 and CDR2: SNHLY and FYNNEI. The CDR3 has 14 amino acids. V was pared by 6 bases and J by 4 bases, with 15 bases between. CDR3 amino acids: CASSDSLTVYGYTF. The CDR3, as DNA: TGTGCCAGCAGCGATTCTCTGACAGTCTATGGCTACACCTTC.

This clonotype has a count of ten or more. This chain uses TRBV11-2 with TRBJ1-2, with 8 bases lining up with TRBD1. The CDR3 is made up of 15 amino acids. Trimming cost V 4 bases and J 4 bases; bases outside gene matches: 8. CDR1 is SGHAT and CDR2 is FQNNGV in the germline V gene. CDR3 nucleotides: TGTGCCAGCAGCTCCCCTAGGACAGGGAGCTATGGCTACACCTTC. Its translation: CASSSPRTGSYGYTF.

The chain uses TRBV29-1 and TRBJ2-5, with 12 bases matching TRBD2. Germline CDR1 reads SQVTM; CDR2 reads ANQGSEA. Trimming took 3 bases from V and 5 from J; bases not matched to a gene: 16. This CDR3 has 18 residues. CDR3 sequence: CSVDARELAGGSRETQYF. CDR3 DNA sequence: TGCAGCGTTGATGCAAGGGAACTAGCGGGGGGTTCTAGGGAGACCCAGTACTTC. Looking up the rest from reference TRBV29-1 and TRBJ2-5 gives the full variable domain: SAVISQKPSRDICQRGTSLTIQCQVDSQVTMMFWYRQQPGQSLTLIATANQGSEATYESGFVIDKFPISRPNLTFSTLTVSNMSPEDSSIYLCSVDARELAGGSRETQYFGPGTRLLVL.

Ten or more counts support this clonotype. J is TRBJ2-4 and V is TRBV12-3 or TRBV12-4; TRBD2 might be the D (5 bases). V was shortened by 9 bases and J by 0 bases, with 12 bases between the two germline ends. The CDR3 spans 14 residues. The CDR3 sequence: CASRGNLAKNIQYF. CDR3 DNA sequence: TGTGCCAGTAGAGGGAATCTAGCCAAAAACATTCAGTACTTC.

V is TRBV4-1 and J is TRBJ2-3; TRBD2 aligns across 9 bases. The CDR3 length is 15 residues. Germline V lookup: CDR1 MGHRA, CDR2 YSYEKL. Trimming removed 1 base from V and 4 bases from J; junction bases left unmatched: 3. The CDR3 here is CASSQGGGRADTQYF. The CDR3 DNA reads as TGCGCCAGCAGCCAAGGGGGCGGGAGGGCAGATACGCAGTATTTT.